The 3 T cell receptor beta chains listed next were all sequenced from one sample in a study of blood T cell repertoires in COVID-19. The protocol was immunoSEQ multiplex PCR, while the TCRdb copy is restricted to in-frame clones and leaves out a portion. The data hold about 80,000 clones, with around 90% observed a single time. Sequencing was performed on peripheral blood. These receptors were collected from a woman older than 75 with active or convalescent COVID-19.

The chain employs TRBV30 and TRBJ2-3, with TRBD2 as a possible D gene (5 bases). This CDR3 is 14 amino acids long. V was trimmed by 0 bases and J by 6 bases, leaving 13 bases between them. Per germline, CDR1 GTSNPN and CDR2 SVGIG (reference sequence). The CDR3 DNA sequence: TGTGCCTGGAGTGTTGGTGGGAGCGCGGATACGCAGTATTTT. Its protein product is CAWSVGGSADTQYF.

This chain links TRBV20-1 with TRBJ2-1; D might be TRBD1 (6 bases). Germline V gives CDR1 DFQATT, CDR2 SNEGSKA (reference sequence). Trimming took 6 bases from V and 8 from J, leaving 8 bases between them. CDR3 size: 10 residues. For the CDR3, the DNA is TGCAGTGCGGGGGCTTATGAGCAGTTCTTC. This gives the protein CSAGAYEQFF.

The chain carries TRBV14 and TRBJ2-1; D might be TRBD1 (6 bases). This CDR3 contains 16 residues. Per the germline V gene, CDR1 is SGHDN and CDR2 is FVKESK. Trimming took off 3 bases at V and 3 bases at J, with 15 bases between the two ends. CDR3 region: CASSHRKDSFYNEQFF. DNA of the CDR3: TGTGCCAGCAGCCACCGCAAGGACAGTTTCTACAATGAGCAGTTCTTC.